The 16 T cell receptor beta chains listed next were all sequenced from one sample in a study of STAT5B mutations in CD4+ large granular lymphocyte leukemia. Profiled with immunoSEQ multiplex PCR; TCRdb holds only in-frame clones, not every one. The sample has 30,000 to 40,000 clones; 65% to 90% are singletons. The sequencing sample was made of CD4+ T cells from blood buffy coats. These receptors were collected from a human donor in good health.

The chain combines TRBV12-5 with TRBJ2-2, with a weak D call TRBD1 (5 bases). V was cut by 7 bases and J by 4 bases, with 13 bases left in between. Germline-derived CDR1 and CDR2 are LGHNT and FRNRAP. The CDR3 consists of 14 residues. In DNA form, the CDR3 reads TGTGCTAGTGCCCACGACAGCTCCACCGGGGAGCTGTTTTTT. This encodes CASAHDSSTGELFF.

The gene calls are TRBV30 and TRBJ1-3, with D perhaps TRBD1 (5 bases). This CDR3 has 14 residues. V was shortened by 5 bases and J by 0 bases, with 11 bases between the two germline ends. CDR1 and CDR2 (germline): GTSNPN, SVGIG (reference sequence). This CDR3 reads CAWERGRSGNTIYF. The CDR3 coding sequence is TGTGCCTGGGAGCGGGGACGCTCTGGAAACACCATATATTTT. Combining the CDR3 with reference TRBV30 and TRBJ1-3 gives the whole variable domain SQTIHQWPATLVQPVGSPLSLECTVEGTSNPNLYWYRQAAGRGLQLLFYSVGIGQISSEVPQNLSASRPQDRQFILSSKKLLLSDSGFYLCAWERGRSGNTIYFGEGSWLTVV.

The gene calls are TRBV30 and TRBJ1-2; no clear D gene. Germline CDR1 reads GTSNPN; CDR2 reads SVGIG (reference sequence). V was cut by 0 bases and J by 8 bases, with 10 bases left in between. The CDR3 is made up of 12 amino acids. The CDR3 reads CAWSVYLGGYTF. The CDR3 bases are TGTGCCTGGAGTGTATATCTGGGAGGCTACACCTTC.

The chain recombines TRBV7-8 with TRBJ1-1; 11 bases map to TRBD1. J lost 5 bases, V lost 5 bases, and 10 bases had no gene match. Germline CDR1 and CDR2: SGHVS and FQNEAQ. The CDR3 consists of 16 residues. CDR3 sequence reads: CASSLGTGGGKTEAFF. CDR3 in DNA: TGTGCCAGCAGCCTCGGGACAGGGGGTGGGAAAACTGAAGCTTTCTTT.

The chain joins TRBV30 to TRBJ1-3, with D possibly matching TRBD1 (5 bases). Germline loops: CDR1 GTSNPN, CDR2 SVGIG (reference sequence). V was cut by 1 base and J by 0 bases, with 7 bases left in between. This CDR3 has 14 residues. The CDR3 spells CAWSAGSSGNTIYF. CDR3 nucleotide sequence: TGTGCCTGGAGTGCAGGGAGCTCTGGAAACACCATATATTTT.

The V and J genes are TRBV9 and TRBJ2-2, with TRBD2 matching 8 bases. CDR1 SGDLS and CDR2 YYNGEE come from the germline V gene. This CDR3 region has 15 residues. Germline trimming cut 2 bases from V and 1 base from J; bases unmatched to any gene: 1. CDR3 in amino acids: CASSVTSGNTGELFF. For the CDR3, the DNA is TGTGCCAGCAGCGTTACTAGCGGGAACACCGGGGAGCTGTTTTTT. The full variable domain, in which reference TRBV9 and TRBJ2-2 provide the parts outside the CDR3, is DSGVTQTPKHLITATGQRVTLRCSPRSGDLSVYWYQQSLDQGLQFLIQYYNGEERAKGNILERFSAQQFPDLHSELNLSSLELGDSALYFCASSVTSGNTGELFFGEGSRLTVL.

The V and J genes are TRBV27 and TRBJ1-5, with 9 bases identical to TRBD1. Germline V gene sequence: CDR1 MNHEY, CDR2 SMNVEV (reference sequence). V lost 3 bases, J lost 4 bases, and 4 bases stayed unmatched. The CDR3 length is 15 residues. DNA for the CDR3: TGTGCCAGCAGTTTCGGGGACAGGGCGAATCAGCCCCAGCATTTT. Its protein is CASSFGDRANQPQHF.

J is TRBJ1-2 and V is TRBV16; TRBD1 matches 8 bases. CDR1 is KGHSY and CDR2 is FQNENV in the germline V gene. This CDR3 region has 15 residues. J was trimmed by 3 bases and V by 1 base; bases with no gene match: 4. DNA of the CDR3: TGTGCCAGCAGCCAATTAGGACAGGGCGACTATGGCTACACCTTC. Encoded protein: CASSQLGQGDYGYTF.

The V and J genes are TRBV30 and TRBJ2-3; 7 positions match TRBD2. J was trimmed by 2 bases and V by 4 bases; bases with no gene match: 9. There are 15 residues in the CDR3. Looked up from germline, CDR1 is GTSNPN and CDR2 is SVGIG (reference sequence). The CDR3 is CAWNLLAAVTDTQYF. DNA for the CDR3: TGTGCCTGGAACCTTCTAGCGGCCGTCACAGATACGCAGTATTTT.

The chain is built from TRBV7-2 and TRBJ1-4; no clear D gene. This CDR3 is 14 amino acids long. Germline CDR1 is SGHTA and CDR2 is FQGNSA. V shed 1 base and J shed 2 bases, with 5 bases lying between them. The CDR3 coding sequence is TGTGCCAGCAGCTTAGACAGTACTAATGAAAAACTGTTTTTT. This sequence encodes CASSLDSTNEKLFF.

The V gene is TRBV6-5, the J gene TRBJ2-7, with D possibly TRBD1 on 5 matching bases. In germline, CDR1 is MNHEY, CDR2 SVGAGI. CDR3 length: 15 amino acids. V lost 0 bases to trimming and J lost 2 bases, with 11 bases between them. The CDR3 spells CASSYSGAEAYEQYF. The CDR3 nucleotides are TGTGCCAGCAGTTACTCTGGGGCCGAAGCCTACGAGCAGTACTTC.

With respect to this clone: Sequence at one end of the junction differs from germline and may be a read error. The rearrangement links TRBV19 to TRBJ2-7; 7 positions agree with TRBD1. This CDR3 contains 16 residues. In germline, CDR1 is LNHDA, CDR2 SQIVND (reference sequence). This CDR3 reads CASSIGPGGYTYEQYF. CDR3 nucleotide sequence: TGTGCCAGCAGTATCGGGCCAGGGGGATATACCTACGAGCAGTACTTC.

The rearrangement joins TRBV28 to TRBJ2-1, with 10 nucleotides matching TRBD1. Germline CDR1 and CDR2: MDHEN and SYDVKM. V shed 6 bases, J shed 5 bases, and the junction held 4 bases outside the gene matches. CDR3 size: 14 residues. CDR3 in DNA: TGTGCCAGCAGCCCCGGGACAGGGGACAATGAGCAGTTCTTC. It yields the protein CASSPGTGDNEQFF.

This rearrangement joins TRBV15 to TRBJ1-1; D may be TRBD1 (6 bases). V shed 3 bases and J shed 4 bases, with 9 bases lying between them. The CDR3 runs 13 residues. CDR1 is LNHNV, CDR2 YYDKDF, per germline (reference sequence). CDR3 sequence reads: CATSSQGSTEAFF. The CDR3 nucleotides are TGTGCCACCAGCAGCCAGGGGAGCACTGAAGCTTTCTTT.

The J gene is TRBJ1-1, the V gene TRBV7-3, with D possibly matching TRBD1 (5 bases). Germline V gives CDR1 SGHTA, CDR2 FQGTGA. The CDR3 has 14 amino acids. V was shortened by 8 bases and J by 4 bases, with 17 bases between the two germline ends. The CDR3 region is CASGPGFSGTEAFF. CDR3 nucleotide sequence: TGTGCCAGCGGTCCAGGGTTTTCGGGCACTGAAGCTTTCTTT.

The CDR3 sequence: CASSGGVATGNQPQHF. DNA of the CDR3: TGTGCCAGCAGTGGAGGCGTTGCGACAGGCAATCAGCCCCAGCATTTT. This sequence joins TRBV2 and TRBJ1-5; D possibly corresponds to TRBD1 (5 bases). Germline CDR1 and CDR2: SNHLY and FYNNEI. CDR3 length: 16 residues. The V and J ends lost 4 bases and 2 bases respectively, with 15 bases between them.